Included here is one TCR beta chain sequence, with context. Its target is unknown. The ViraFEST assay expanded antigen-specific CD4+ T cells with viral peptide pools before sequencing. When less than 13 days of culture had elapsed, CD4+ T cells were isolated. None of the vaccinated had previously contracted SARS-CoV-2, and their nucleocapsid antibodies tested negative. Days 3 and 7 saw half the medium replaced with IL-2 medium. This sample was included in a study of vaccination effects on CD4 cells after COVID-19. For the study at large: Subjects were given two BNT162b2 or mRNA-1273 vaccine doses.

Repertoires were generated with immunoSEQ multiplex PCR, while TCRdb's copy carries only in-frame clones and drops some. The sample lists 40,000 to 45,000 clones, around three quarters seen once, with more than 10% in the top ten. Looked up from germline, CDR1 is MNHEY and CDR2 is SVGAGI. The CDR3 extends over 11 amino acids. Trimming removed 6 bases at V and 6 bases at J, with 7 bases between. This receptor was taken from a human donor who received a COVID-19 vaccine. The starting material was CD4+ T cells from PBMCs cultured with SARS-CoV-2 spike peptides, obtained before COVID-19 vaccination. The genes are TRBV6-5 and TRBJ2-3; D is undetermined. DNA of the CDR3: TGTGCCAGCAGCCGATCTGATACGCAGTATTTT. Translating it yields CASSRSDTQYF.